This TCR beta chain was sequenced for a study of beta chain features in type 1 diabetes. Study-wide findings and caveats: Fewer insertions but more deletions were seen at VDJ junctions in type 1 diabetes patients. Shorter TCRB CDR3s, moderately but significantly so, marked every one of the four CD4+ subsets in Type 1 diabetes patients.

J gave up 6 bases and V 2 bases, and 6 bases lay outside the gene matches. Germline V lookup: CDR1 SGHTA, CDR2 FQGNSA. There are 15 residues in the CDR3. Expressed TCRB transcripts were sequenced, since all the RNA that had been isolated was reverse transcribed. Sequenced by immunoSEQ multiplex PCR; TCRdb stores in-frame clones only, minus some. Of 970,000 or so clones listed, 15% to 20% are singletons. A note on this clone: What it recognizes is unknown.

Every sorted population was more than 95% pure. This clonotype was obtained from a young woman in good health. This chain joins TRBV7-2 and TRBJ2-1, with 8 bases lining up with TRBD1. Sequencing was done on a sample of naive CD4+ T cells from blood. This CDR3 is CASSLTGTGTNEQFF. Written as DNA, the CDR3 is TGTGCCAGCAGCTTAACCGGGACAGGTACCAATGAGCAGTTCTTC.